This T cell receptor beta chain was sequenced for a study of blood T cell repertoires in COVID-19. Assay used: immunoSEQ multiplex PCR; TCRdb lists only in-frame clones, some missing. The sample has roughly 200,000 clones; approximately 86% are singletons. This clone turned up a few times. Germline V gene sequence: CDR1 SGHRS, CDR2 YFSETQ. This CDR3 has 14 amino acids. The ends were cut back, 0 bases at V and 3 bases at J, with 10 bases in the middle. This chain uses TRBV5-1 with TRBJ2-7, with unresolved D. The sequence was obtained from a woman in her 30s with COVID-19, enrolled during active disease. Sequenced material: peripheral blood. The CDR3 loop is CASSLGQENYEQYF. In DNA, the CDR3 is TGCGCCAGCAGCTTGGGGCAGGAAAACTACGAGCAGTACTTC.